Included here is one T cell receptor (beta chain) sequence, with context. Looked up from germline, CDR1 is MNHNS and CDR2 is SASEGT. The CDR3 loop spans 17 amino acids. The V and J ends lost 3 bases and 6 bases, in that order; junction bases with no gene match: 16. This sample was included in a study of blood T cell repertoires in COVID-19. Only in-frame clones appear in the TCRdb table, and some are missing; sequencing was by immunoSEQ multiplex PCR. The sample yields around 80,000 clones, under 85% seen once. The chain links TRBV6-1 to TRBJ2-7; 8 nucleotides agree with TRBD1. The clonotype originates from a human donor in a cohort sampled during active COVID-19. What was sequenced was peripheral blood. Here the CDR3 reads CASSERDRLMDTVEQYF. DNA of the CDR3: TGTGCCAGCAGTGAGAGGGACAGGCTTATGGATACGGTCGAGCAGTACTTC.